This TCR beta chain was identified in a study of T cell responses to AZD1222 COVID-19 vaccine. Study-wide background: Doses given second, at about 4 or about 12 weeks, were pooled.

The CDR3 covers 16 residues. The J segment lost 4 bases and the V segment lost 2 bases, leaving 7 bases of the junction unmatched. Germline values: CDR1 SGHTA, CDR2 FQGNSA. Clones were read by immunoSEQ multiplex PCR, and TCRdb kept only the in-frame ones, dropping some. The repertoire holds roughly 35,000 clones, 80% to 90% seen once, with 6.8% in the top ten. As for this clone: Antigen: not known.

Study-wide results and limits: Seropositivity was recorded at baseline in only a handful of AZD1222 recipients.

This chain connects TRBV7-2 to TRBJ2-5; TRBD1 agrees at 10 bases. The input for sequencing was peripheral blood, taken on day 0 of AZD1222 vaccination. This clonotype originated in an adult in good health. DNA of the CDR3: TGTGCCAGCAGCTTACCCCGGGACAGGGGTGGAGAGACCCAGTACTTC. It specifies CASSLPRDRGGETQYF.